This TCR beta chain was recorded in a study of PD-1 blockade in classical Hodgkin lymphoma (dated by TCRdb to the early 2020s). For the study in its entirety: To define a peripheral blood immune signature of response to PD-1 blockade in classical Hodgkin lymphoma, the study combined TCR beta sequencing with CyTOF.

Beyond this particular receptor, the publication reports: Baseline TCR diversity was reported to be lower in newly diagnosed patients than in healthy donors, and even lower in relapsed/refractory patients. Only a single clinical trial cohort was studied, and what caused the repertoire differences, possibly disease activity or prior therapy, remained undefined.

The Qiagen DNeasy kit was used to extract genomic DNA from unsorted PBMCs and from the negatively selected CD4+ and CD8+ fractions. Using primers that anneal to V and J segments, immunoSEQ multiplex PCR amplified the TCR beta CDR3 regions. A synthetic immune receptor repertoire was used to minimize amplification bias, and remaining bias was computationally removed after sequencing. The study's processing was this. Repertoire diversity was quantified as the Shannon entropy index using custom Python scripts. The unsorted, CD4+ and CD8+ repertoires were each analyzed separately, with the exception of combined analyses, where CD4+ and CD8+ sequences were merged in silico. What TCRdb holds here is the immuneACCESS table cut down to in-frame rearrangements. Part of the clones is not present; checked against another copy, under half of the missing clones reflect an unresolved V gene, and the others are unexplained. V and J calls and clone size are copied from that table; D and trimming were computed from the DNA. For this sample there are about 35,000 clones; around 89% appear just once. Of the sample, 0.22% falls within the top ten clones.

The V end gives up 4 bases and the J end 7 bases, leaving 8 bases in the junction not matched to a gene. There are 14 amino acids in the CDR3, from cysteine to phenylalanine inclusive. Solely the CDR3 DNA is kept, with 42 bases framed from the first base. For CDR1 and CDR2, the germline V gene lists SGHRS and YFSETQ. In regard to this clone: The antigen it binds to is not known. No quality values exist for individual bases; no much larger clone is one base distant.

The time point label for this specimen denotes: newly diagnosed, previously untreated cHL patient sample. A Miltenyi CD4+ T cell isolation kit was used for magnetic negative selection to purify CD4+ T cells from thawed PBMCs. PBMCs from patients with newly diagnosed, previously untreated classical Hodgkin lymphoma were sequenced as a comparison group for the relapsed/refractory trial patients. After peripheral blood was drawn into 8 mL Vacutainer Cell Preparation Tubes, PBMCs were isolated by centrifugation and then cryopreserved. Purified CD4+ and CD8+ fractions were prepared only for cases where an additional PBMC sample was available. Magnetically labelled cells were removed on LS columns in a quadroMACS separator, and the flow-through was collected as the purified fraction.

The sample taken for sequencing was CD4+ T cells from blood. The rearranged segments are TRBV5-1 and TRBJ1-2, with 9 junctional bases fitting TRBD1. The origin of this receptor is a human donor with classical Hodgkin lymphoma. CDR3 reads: CASSPGQGRVGYTF. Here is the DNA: TGCGCCAGCAGCCCTGGACAGGGGAGGGTTGGCTACACCTTC.